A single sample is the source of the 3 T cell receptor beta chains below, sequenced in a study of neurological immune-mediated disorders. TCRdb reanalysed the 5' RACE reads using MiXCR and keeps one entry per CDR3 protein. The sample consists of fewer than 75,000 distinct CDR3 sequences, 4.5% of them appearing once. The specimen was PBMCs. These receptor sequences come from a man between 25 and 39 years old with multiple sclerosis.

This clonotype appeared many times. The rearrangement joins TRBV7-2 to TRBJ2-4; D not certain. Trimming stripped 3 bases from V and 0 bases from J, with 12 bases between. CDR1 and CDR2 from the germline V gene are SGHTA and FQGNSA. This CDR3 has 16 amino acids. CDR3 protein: CASSFLINLAKNIQYF. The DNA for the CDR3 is TGTGCCAGCAGCTTTTTGATTAATTTAGCCAAAAACATTCAGTACTTC.

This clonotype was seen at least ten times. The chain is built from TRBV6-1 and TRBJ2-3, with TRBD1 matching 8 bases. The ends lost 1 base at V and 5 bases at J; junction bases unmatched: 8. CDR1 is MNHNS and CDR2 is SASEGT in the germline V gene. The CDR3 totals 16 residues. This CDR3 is CASSEVGTGGKDTQYF. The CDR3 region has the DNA TGTGCCAGCAGTGAAGTAGGAACAGGGGGAAAAGATACGCAGTATTTT.

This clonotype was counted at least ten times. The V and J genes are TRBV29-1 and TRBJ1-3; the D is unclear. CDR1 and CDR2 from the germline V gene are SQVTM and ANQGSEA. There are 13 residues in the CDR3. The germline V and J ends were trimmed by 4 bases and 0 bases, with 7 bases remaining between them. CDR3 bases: TGCAGCGTTGTACCGGACTCTGGAAACACCATATATTTT. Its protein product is CSVVPDSGNTIYF. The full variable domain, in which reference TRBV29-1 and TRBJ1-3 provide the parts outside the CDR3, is SAVISQKPSRDICQRGTSLTIQCQVDSQVTMMFWYRQQPGQSLTLIATANQGSEATYESGFVIDKFPISRPNLTFSTLTVSNMSPEDSSIYLCSVVPDSGNTIYFGEGSWLTVV.